The source of this T cell receptor (beta chain) is a study of blood T cell repertoires in COVID-19 (dated by TCRdb to about 2020). General notes on the study: The collaborator samples originated in the United States, Italy and Spain and spanned the acute and convalescent phases of COVID-19. Samples were obtained from the ongoing ImmuneRACE study (first 160 participants) and from 950 to 1,500 subjects provided by 6 global collaborators. The repertoires were released in a freely available public database intended as a resource for research on the immune response to SARS-CoV-2. The sample metadata nearly always contained a de-identified subject ID, COVID-19 status, age in years and sex. The material from the prospective study consisted of cDNA or gDNA derived from T cells, B-cell-depleted T cells, or PBMCs. The dataset comprised deeply sampled blood TCRbeta repertoires from subjects exposed to, actively infected with, or recovered from COVID-19. HLA class I and class II types, where available, came from metadata supplied by the sample provider rather than from assay-based typing.

Each collaborating institution followed its own protocols to collect whole blood in K2EDTA tubes. For TCRbeta analysis, collaborators shipped samples as frozen whole blood, isolated PBMCs, or DNA extracted from either of those sample types. The germline V and J ends show losses of 1 base and 8 bases respectively, and no gene match explains 9 bases of the junction. The CDR3 sequence holds 16 residues, the cysteine and phenylalanine included. Only the CDR3 part of the read is kept: 48 bases, read in frame from the first base. CDR1 SGHTA and CDR2 FQGNSA are derived from the germline V gene. As to this clone: It lacks a known antigen. It has no much larger one-base neighbor in the sample; base qualities were not kept.

TCRbeta CDR3 regions were amplified from genomic DNA using the immunoSEQ Assay, a bias-controlled multiplex PCR. Processing in the source paper ran as follows. Within the assay, amplification of reference gene primers was used to estimate how many nucleated cells each sample contained. Sequence reads were collapsed and filtered to measure the absolute abundance of every unique TCRbeta CDR3 rearrangement. For each sample, productive Simpson clonality was calculated as the square root of Simpson's diversity index over productive rearrangements. TCRdb carries this immuneACCESS record with in-frame sequences only. Its versions omit some clonotypes, under half of them owing to an unresolved V gene in the studies checked, with the rest unexplained. The DNA gave D and trimming, while V, J and clone size come from that table. In this sample the table shows tens of thousands of clones, nearly 80% of which occur a single time. Together, the top ten hold around 47% of the sample.

General findings and caveats noted by the study authors: How much clinical and demographic metadata was included differed by source and by participant, and the metadata was provided uncurated.

This clonotype was obtained from a human donor in a cohort sampled during active COVID-19. Source material: peripheral blood. This sequence uses TRBV7-2 and TRBJ2-1, and 9 bases in between align with TRBD2. In nucleotide form, the sequence is TGTGCCAGCAGCTTAGGGGGCGGGAGGGCTACCGATGAGCAGTTCTTC. This is translated as CASSLGGGRATDEQFF.